This T cell receptor (beta chain) was identified in a study of T cell responses to AZD1222 COVID-19 vaccine. Sequenced by immunoSEQ multiplex PCR; TCRdb stores in-frame clones only, minus some. The sample has 90,000 to 100,000 clones, roughly 83% seen once. With respect to this clone: Its antigen is unidentified.

Findings and limits, study-wide: CD4 TCRs covered the whole spike, strongest at regions 160-218 and 743-854. Females made up more of the donors, who were largely white British, and clonal diversity may have come out too low.

The germline V gene encodes CDR1 SNHLY and CDR2 FYNNEI. The CDR3 is 11 amino acids. V lost 10 bases, J lost 12 bases, and 5 bases stayed unmatched. The receptor was derived from an adult who received the AZD1222 COVID-19 vaccine. The rearrangement joins TRBV2 to TRBJ2-1, with 11 positions matching TRBD1. The sample here was peripheral blood, taken 28 days after the second AZD1222 dose. The DNA of the CDR3 is TGTGCCACCCAAGGGACAGGGGGGCAGTTCTTC. Encoded protein: CATQGTGGQFF.